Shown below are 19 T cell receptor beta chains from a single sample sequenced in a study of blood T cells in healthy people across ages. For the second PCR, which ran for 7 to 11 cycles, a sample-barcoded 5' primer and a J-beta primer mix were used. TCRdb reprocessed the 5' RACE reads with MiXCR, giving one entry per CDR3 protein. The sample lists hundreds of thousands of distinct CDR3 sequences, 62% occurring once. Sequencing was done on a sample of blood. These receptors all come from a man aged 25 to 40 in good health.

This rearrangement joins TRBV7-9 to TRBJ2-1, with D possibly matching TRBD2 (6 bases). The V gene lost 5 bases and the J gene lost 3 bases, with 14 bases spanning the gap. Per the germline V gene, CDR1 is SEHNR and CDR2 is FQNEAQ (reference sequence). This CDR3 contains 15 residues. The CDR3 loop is CASSKLASSYNEQFF. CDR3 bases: TGTGCCAGCAGCAAACTAGCATCTAGCTACAATGAGCAGTTCTTC.

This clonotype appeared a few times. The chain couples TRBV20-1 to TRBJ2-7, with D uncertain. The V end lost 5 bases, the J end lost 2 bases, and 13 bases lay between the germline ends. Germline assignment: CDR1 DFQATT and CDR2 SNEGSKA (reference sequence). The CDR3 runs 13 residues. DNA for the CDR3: TGCAGTGCTCCCGGTGACTCCGCCTACGAGCAGTACTTC. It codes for CSAPGDSAYEQYF.

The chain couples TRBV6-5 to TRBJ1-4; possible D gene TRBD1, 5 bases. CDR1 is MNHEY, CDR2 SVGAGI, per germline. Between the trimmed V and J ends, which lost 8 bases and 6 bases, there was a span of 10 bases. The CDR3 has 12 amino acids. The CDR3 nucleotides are TGTGCCAGCGGGCAGGGAGATGAAAAACTGTTTTTT. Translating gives CASGQGDEKLFF.

This CDR3 is CSVESGGHYGDTQYF. The CDR3, as DNA: TGCAGCGTTGAATCTGGGGGGCACTATGGAGATACGCAGTATTTT. This rearrangement joins TRBV29-1 to TRBJ2-3, with D perhaps assigned TRBD1 or TRBD2 (6 bases each). This CDR3 contains 15 residues. Germline CDR1 and CDR2: SQVTM and ANQGSEA. With 2 bases removed from V and 5 bases from J, the gap between germline ends came to 17 bases.

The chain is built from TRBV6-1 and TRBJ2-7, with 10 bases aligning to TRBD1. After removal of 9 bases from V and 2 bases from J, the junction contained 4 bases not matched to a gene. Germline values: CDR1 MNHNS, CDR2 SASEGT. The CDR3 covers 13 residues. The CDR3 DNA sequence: TGTGCCAGTGGGGGGACAGGGGCCTACGAGCAGTACTTC. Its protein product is CASGGTGAYEQYF.

The CDR3 DNA reads as TGTGCCAGCAGCGCCCTCTTTTCGGGCCCTAGCTCCTACAATGAGCAGTTCTTC. Amino acid sequence: CASSALFSGPSSYNEQFF. V usage is TRBV9 and J usage is TRBJ2-1; D call uncertain. The V end lost 3 bases, the J end lost 0 bases, and 19 bases lay between the germline ends. Germline values: CDR1 SGDLS, CDR2 YYNGEE. The CDR3 covers 18 residues.

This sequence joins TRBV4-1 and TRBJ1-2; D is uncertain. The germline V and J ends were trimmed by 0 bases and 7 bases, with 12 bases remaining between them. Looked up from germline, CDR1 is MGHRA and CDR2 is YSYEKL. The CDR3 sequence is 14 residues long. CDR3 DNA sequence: TGCGCCAGCAGCCAAGAGGTTGGCTGGGTTGGCTACACCTTC. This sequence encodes CASSQEVGWVGYTF.

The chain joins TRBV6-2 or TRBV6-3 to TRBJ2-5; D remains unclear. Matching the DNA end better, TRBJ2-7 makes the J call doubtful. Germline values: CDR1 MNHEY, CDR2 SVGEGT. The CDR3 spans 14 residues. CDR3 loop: CASSPGSFGLEQYF. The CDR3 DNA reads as TGTGCCAGCAGTCCCGGGTCCTTCGGTCTCGAGCAGTACTTC.

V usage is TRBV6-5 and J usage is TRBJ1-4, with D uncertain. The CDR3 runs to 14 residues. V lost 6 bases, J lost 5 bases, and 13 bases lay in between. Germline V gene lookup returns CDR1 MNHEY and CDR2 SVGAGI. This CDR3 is CASSSSGGNEKLFF. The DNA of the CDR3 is TGTGCCAGCAGCTCCTCGGGCGGGAATGAAAAACTGTTTTTT.

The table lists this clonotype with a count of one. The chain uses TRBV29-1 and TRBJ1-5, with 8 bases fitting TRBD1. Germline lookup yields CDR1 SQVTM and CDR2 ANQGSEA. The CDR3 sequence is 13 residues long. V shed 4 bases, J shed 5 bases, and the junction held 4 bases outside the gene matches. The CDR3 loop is CSVGGTGDQPQHF. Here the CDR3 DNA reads TGCAGCGTTGGTGGGACAGGCGATCAGCCCCAGCATTTT.

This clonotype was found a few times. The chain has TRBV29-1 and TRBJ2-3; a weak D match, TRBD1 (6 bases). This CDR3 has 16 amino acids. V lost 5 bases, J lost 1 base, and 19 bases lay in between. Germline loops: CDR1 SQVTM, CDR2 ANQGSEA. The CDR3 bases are TGCAGCGTTATTTCGGACAGTCTGGGCGGCACAGATACGCAGTATTTT. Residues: CSVISDSLGGTDTQYF.

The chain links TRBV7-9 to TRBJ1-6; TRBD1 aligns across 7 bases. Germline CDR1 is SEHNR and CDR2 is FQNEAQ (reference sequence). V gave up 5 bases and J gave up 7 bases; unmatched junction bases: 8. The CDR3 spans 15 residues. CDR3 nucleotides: TGTGCCAGCAGCCCAGGGACAGTTTCAAATTCACCCCTCCACTTT. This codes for CASSPGTVSNSPLHF.

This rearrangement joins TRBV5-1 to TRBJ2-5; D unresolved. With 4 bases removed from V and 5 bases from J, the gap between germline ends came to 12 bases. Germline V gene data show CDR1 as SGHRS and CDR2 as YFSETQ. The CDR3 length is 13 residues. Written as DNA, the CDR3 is TGCGCCAGCAGCCCCCAAGGGTCTGAGACCCAGTACTTC. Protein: CASSPQGSETQYF. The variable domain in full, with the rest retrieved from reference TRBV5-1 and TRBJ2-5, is KAGVTQTPRYLIKTRGQQVTLSCSPISGHRSVSWYQQTPGQGLQFLFEYFSETQRNKGNFPGRFSGRQFSNSRSEMNVSTLELGDSALYLCASSPQGSETQYFGPGTRLLVL.

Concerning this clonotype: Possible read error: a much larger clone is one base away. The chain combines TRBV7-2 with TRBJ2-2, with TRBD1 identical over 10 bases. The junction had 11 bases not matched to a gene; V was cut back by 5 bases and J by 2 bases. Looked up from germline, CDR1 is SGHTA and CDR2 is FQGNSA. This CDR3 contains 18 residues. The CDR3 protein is CASSGGYDRGLNTGELFF. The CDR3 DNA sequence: TGTGCCAGCAGCGGGGGTTATGACAGGGGGCTAAACACCGGGGAGCTGTTTTTT.

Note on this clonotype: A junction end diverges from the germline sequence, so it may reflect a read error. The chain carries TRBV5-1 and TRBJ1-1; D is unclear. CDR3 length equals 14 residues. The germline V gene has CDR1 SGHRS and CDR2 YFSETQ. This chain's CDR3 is CANSLAVTDTEAFF. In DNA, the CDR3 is TGCGCCAACAGCTTGGCCGTTACGGACACTGAAGCTTTCTTT.

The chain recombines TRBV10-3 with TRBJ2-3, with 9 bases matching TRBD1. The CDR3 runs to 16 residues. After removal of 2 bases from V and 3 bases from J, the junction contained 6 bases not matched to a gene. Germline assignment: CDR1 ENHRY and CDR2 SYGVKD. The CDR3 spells CAISETGGIGTDTQYF. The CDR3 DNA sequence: TGTGCCATCAGTGAGACAGGGGGCATCGGTACAGATACGCAGTATTTT.

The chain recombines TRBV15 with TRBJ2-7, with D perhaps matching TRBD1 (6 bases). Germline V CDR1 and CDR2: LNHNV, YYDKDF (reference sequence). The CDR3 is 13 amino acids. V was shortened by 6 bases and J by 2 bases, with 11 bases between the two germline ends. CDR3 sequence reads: CATRGAPTYEQYF. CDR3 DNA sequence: TGTGCCACCAGGGGGGCACCTACCTACGAGCAGTACTTC.

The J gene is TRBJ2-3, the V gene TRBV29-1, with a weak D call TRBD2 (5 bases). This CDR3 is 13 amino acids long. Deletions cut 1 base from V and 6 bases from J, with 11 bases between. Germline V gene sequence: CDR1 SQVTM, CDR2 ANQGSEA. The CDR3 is CSVEALTGDTQYF. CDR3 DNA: TGCAGCGTTGAAGCCCTGACGGGGGATACGCAGTATTTT.

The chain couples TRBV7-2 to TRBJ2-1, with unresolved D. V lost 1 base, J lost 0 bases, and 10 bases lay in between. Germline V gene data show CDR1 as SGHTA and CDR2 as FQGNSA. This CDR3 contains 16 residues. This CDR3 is CASSLVQTRSYNEQFF. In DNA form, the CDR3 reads TGTGCCAGCAGCTTAGTTCAGACTCGCTCCTACAATGAGCAGTTCTTC.